Here is one T cell receptor beta chain with its context. The entry originates in a study of T cell changes during pregnancy in multiple sclerosis. V lost 4 bases to trimming and J lost 2 bases; unmatched junction nucleotides: 8. The CDR3 sequence is 16 residues long. Per the germline V gene, CDR1 is LNHDA and CDR2 is SQIVND (reference sequence). Profiling relied on immunoSEQ multiplex PCR, and the TCRdb table lists in-frame clones only, not all of them. This sample yields about 8,500 clones, of which roughly 85% are seen a single time; 10% to 13% belongs to the top ten. The origin of this receptor is a female donor in good health, enrolled as a control in a pregnancy study. The material sequenced was CD8+ T cells from peripheral blood mononuclear cells, taken in the first trimester of pregnancy. The rearrangement joins TRBV19 to TRBJ1-5; 7 bases align to TRBD1. The DNA for the CDR3 is TGTGCCAGTAGTACCTATCAGGGGGGACGCAATCAGCCCCAGCATTTT. Translating it yields CASSTYQGGRNQPQHF. The whole variable domain, filled in from reference TRBV19 and TRBJ1-5, reads DGGITQSPKYLFRKEGQNVTLSCEQNLNHDAMYWYRQDPGQGLRLIYYSQIVNDFQKGDIAEGYSVSREKKESFPLTVTSAQKNPTAFYLCASSTYQGGRNQPQHFGDGTRLSIL.